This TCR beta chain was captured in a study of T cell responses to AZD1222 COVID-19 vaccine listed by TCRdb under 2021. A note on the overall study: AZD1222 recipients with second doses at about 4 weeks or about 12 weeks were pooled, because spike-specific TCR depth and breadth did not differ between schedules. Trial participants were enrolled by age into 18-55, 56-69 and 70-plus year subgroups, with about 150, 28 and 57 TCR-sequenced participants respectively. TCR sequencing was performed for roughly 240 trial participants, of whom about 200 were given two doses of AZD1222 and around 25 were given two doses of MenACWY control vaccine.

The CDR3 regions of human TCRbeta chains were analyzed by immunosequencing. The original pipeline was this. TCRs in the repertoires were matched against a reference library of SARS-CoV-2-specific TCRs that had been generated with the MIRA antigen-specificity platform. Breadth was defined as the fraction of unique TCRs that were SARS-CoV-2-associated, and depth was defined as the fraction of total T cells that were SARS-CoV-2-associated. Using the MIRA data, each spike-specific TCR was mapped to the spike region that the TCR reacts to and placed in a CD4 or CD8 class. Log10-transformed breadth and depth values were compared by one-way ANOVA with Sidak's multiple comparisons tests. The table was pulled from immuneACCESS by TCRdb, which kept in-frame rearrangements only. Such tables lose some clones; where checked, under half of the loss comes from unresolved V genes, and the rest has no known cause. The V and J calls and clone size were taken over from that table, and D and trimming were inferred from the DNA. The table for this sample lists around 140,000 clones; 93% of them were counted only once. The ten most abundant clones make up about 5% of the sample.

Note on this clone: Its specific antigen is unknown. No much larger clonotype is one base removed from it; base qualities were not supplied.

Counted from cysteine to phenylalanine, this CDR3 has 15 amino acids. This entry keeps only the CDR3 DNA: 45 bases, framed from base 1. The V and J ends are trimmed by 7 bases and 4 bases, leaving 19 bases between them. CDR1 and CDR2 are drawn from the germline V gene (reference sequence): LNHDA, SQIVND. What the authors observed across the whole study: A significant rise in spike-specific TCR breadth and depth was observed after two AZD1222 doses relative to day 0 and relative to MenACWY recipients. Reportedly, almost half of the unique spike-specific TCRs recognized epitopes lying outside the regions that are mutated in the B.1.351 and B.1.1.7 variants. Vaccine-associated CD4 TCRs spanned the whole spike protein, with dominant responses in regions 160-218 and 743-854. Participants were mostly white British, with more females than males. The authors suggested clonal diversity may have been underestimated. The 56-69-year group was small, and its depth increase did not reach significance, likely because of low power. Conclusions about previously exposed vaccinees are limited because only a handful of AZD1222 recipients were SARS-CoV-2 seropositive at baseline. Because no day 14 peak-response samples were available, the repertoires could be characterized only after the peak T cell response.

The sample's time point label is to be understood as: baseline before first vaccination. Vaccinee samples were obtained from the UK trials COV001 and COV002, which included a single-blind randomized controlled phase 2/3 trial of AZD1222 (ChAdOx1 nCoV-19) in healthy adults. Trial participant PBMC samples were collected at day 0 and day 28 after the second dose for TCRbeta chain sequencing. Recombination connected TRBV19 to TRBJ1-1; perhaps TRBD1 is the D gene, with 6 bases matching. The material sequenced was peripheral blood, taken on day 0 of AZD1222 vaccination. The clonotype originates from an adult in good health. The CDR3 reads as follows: CASTNYPGVGTEAFF. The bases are TGTGCCAGTACCAATTACCCAGGGGTGGGCACTGAAGCTTTCTTT.